The T cell receptor (beta chain) under discussion was sequenced for a study of breast tumors, draining lymph nodes, adjacent tissues. A single record per CDR3 protein comes from TCRdb applying MiXCR to the multiplex PCR reads. The sample carries more than 250,000 distinct CDR3 sequences, roughly 30% recorded once. Study-level findings and limits: Tumor repertoires ranked between lymph nodes and nontumor tissue in diversity, with V and J gene preferences. The lymph node origin of tumor T cells was framed as consistent with a hypothesis, not demonstrated.

Samples came from axillary lymph nodes draining the breast cancer. Trimming pared 6 bases from V and 1 base from J, leaving 11 bases between. The CDR3 spans 14 residues. CDR1 is LNHDA and CDR2 is SQIVND in the germline V gene (reference sequence). To note about this clonotype: Its target is unknown. This may arise from a read error, as a much more abundant clone is one base away.

The TCR comes from a female donor with breast cancer. Some clones in this sample may be carry-over from other donors' samples. The chain recombines TRBV19 with TRBJ2-3, with D hard to call. Sample: axillary lymph node tissue. As DNA, the CDR3 is TGTGCCAGTAGGGCTACGACTGGCACAGATACGCAGTATTTT. This gives the protein CASRATTGTDTQYF.